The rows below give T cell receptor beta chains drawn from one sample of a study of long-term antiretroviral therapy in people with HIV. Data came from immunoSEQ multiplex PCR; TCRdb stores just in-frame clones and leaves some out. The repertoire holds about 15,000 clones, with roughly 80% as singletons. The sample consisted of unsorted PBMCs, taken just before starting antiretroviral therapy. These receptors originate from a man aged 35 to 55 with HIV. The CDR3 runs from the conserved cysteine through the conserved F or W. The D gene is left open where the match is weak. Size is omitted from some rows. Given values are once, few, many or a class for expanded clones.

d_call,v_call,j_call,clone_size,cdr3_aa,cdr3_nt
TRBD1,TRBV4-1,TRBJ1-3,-,CASSQAWDREYGNTIYF,TGCGCCAGCAGCCAAGCTTGGGACAGGGAGTATGGAAACACCATATATTTT
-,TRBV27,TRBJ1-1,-,CASSLFRGTEAFF,TGTGCCAGCAGTTTATTCCGGGGCACTGAAGCTTTCTTT
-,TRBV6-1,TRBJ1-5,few,CASRVELLNQPQHF,TGTGCCAGCAGGGTCGAGCTTCTCAATCAGCCCCAGCATTTT
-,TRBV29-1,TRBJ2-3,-,CSVGEISEQSTDTQYF,TGCAGCGTTGGGGAAATTAGTGAACAGAGCACAGATACGCAGTATTTT
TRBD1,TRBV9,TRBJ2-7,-,CASSVGTGSDYEQYF,TGTGCCAGCAGCGTCGGGACAGGGAGCGACTACGAGCAGTACTTC
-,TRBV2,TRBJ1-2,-,CASSEGWQRGYTF,TGTGCCAGCAGTGAGGGCTGGCAGAGAGGCTACACCTTC
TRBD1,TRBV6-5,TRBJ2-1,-,CASSGTGVLEQFF,TGTGCCAGCAGTGGGACAGGGGTACTGGAGCAGTTCTTC
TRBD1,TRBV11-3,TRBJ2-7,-,CASSYGTADEQYF,TGTGCCAGCAGCTACGGGACAGCGGACGAGCAGTACTTC
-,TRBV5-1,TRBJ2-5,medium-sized,CASREGYGSRETQYF,TGCGCCAGCAGGGAGGGTTACGGTAGCCGAGAGACCCAGTACTTC
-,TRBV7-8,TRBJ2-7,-,CASIPQGGVWAYEQYF,TGTGCCAGCATCCCACAGGGTGGGGTTTGGGCCTACGAGCAGTACTTC
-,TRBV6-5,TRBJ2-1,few,CASSSSISSYNEQFF,TGTGCCAGCAGTTCGTCCATTAGCTCCTACAATGAGCAGTTCTTC
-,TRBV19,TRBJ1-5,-,CASMGSLRGNQPQHF,TGTGCCAGTATGGGCTCCCTTAGGGGCAATCAGCCCCAGCATTTT
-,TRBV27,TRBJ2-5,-,CASSAGTETQYF,TGTGCCAGTTCGGCAGGGACAGAGACCCAGTACTTC
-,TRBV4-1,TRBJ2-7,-,CASSQEENYEQYF,TGCGCCAGCAGCCAAGAGGAGAACTACGAGCAGTACTTC
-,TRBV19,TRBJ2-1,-,CASSISGSSYNEQFF,TGTGCCAGTAGTATTTCAGGGAGCTCCTACAATGAGCAGTTCTTC
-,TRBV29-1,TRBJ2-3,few,CSVEADTQYF,TGCAGCGTTGAAGCAGATACGCAGTATTTT
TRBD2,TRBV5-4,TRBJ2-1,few,CASSFLLAGGSYNEQFF,TGTGCCAGCAGCTTTCTCCTAGCGGGAGGCTCCTACAATGAGCAGTTCTTC
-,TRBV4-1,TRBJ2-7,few,CASSQEGNSPYEQYF,TGCGCCAGCAGCCAAGAAGGGAACAGTCCCTACGAGCAGTACTTC
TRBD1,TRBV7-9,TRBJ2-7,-,CASSPTGGIYEQYF,TGTGCCAGCAGCCCGACAGGGGGAATCTACGAGCAGTACTTC
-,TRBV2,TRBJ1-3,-,CASSAQLGTISGNTIYF,TGTGCCAGCAGTGCCCAACTTGGGACAATTTCTGGAAACACCATATATTTT
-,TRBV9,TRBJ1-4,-,CASSLSGRADEKLFF,TGTGCCAGCAGCCTTAGTGGCAGGGCTGATGAAAAACTGTTTTTT
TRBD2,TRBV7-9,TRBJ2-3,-,CASSLGTSGGNTDTQYF,TGTGCCAGCAGCCTAGGGACTAGCGGGGGGAATACAGATACGCAGTATTTT
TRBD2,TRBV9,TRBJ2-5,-,CASSVRPSSGKETQYF,TGTGCCAGCAGCGTCCGTCCGTCTAGCGGGAAAGAGACCCAGTACTTC
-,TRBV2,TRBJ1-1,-,CASRGDRSNGNTEAFF,TGTGCCAGCAGGGGTGACAGGTCAAATGGGAACACTGAAGCTTTCTTT
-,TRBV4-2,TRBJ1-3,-,CASSQEGGPLGGNTIYF,TGTGCCAGCAGCCAAGAGGGCGGTCCCTTGGGAGGAAACACCATATATTTT
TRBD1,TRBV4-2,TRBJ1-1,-,CASSQRQGMNTEAFF,TGTGCCAGCAGCCAACGACAGGGCATGAACACTGAAGCTTTCTTT
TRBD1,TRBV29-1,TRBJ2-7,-,CSVEGGQGADEQYF,TGCAGCGTTGAAGGGGGGCAGGGGGCAGACGAGCAGTACTTC
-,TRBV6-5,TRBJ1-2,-,CASSYNSGYGYTF,TGTGCCAGCAGTTACAACTCGGGCTATGGCTACACCTTC
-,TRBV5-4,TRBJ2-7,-,CASSLGGSSYEQYF,TGTGCCAGCAGCTTAGGGGGATCCTCTTACGAGCAGTACTTC
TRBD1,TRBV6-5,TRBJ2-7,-,CASSYLTTGADYEQYF,TGTGCCAGCAGTTATCTCACTACAGGGGCCGACTACGAGCAGTACTTC
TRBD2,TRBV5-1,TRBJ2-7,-,CASSSLAGVDEQYF,TGCGCCAGCAGCTCCCTAGCGGGAGTAGACGAGCAGTACTTC
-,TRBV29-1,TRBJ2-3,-,CSVGGTGTDTQYF,TGCAGCGTTGGTGGGACCGGCACAGATACGCAGTATTTT
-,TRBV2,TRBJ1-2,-,CASSEARGGYDYGYTF,TGTGCCAGCAGTGAAGCTAGAGGGGGGTATGACTATGGCTACACCTTC
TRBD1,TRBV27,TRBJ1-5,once,CASSSGTGANQPQHF,TGTGCCAGCAGCTCCGGGACAGGGGCTAATCAGCCCCAGCATTTT
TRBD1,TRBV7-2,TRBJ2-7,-,CASSATGWTGGGQYF,TGTGCCAGCAGCGCCACGGGCTGGACAGGGGGGGGGCAGTACTTC
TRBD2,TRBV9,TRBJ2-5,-,CASSVGSSGKQETQYF,TGTGCCAGCAGCGTAGGATCTAGCGGGAAACAAGAGACCCAGTACTTC
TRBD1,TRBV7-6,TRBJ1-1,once,CASSSLPGQTMNTEAFF,TGTGCCAGCAGCAGCCTGCCGGGACAGACAATGAACACTGAAGCTTTCTTT
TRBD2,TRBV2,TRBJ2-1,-,CASSGTSGSSYYNEQFF,TGTGCCAGCAGTGGGACTAGCGGGAGTTCGTACTACAATGAGCAGTTCTTC
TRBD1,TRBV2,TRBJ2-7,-,CASSGGQGAYEQYF,TGTGCCAGCAGCGGGGGACAGGGGGCCTACGAGCAGTACTTC
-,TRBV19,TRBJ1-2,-,CASSIPAGNYGYTF,TGTGCCAGTAGTATCCCGGCAGGGAACTATGGCTACACCTTC
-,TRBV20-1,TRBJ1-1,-,CRAGPEAFF,TGCAGAGCCGGGCCTGAAGCTTTCTTT
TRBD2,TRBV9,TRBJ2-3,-,CASSAGLAGGTDTQYF,TGTGCCAGCAGCGCCGGACTAGCGGGGGGCACAGATACGCAGTATTTT
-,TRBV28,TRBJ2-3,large,CASSILRVPRHTDTQYF,TGTGCCAGCAGTATCCTCAGGGTTCCGCGACACACAGATACGCAGTATTTT
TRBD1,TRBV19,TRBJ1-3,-,CASRGQGARGGNTIYF,TGTGCCAGTAGGGGCCAGGGGGCGCGAGGTGGAAACACCATATATTTT
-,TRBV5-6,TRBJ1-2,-,CASSSLGGINYGYTF,TGTGCCAGCAGCTCCTTGGGCGGAATCAACTATGGCTACACCTTC
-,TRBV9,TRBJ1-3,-,CASSVFGSSGNTIYF,TGTGCCAGCAGCGTATTTGGAAGTTCTGGAAACACCATATATTTT
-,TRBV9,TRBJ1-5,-,CASSVEPGMGQPQHF,TGTGCCAGCAGCGTAGAACCAGGGATGGGTCAGCCCCAGCATTTT
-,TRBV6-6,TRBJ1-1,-,CASSYTENTEAFF,TGTGCCAGCAGTTACACGGAGAACACTGAAGCTTTCTTT
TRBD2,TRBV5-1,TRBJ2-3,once,CASSLLAGGPADTQYF,TGCGCCAGCAGCTTGTTAGCGGGAGGTCCGGCAGATACGCAGTATTTT
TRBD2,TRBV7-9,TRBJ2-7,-,CASSPRAGGNEQYF,TGTGCCAGCAGCCCAAGAGCGGGAGGGAACGAGCAGTACTTC
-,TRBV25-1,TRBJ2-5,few,CASSEGGAAQETQYF,TGTGCCAGCAGTGAAGGTGGGGCGGCACAAGAGACCCAGTACTTC